This T cell receptor beta chain appears in the sequencing data of a study of CD8 T cells in ankylosing spondylitis. From germline, CDR1 is MNHEY and CDR2 SMNVEV (reference sequence). The CDR3 is 12 amino acids. V was clipped by 8 bases and J by 6 bases, with 12 bases between them. Remarks on this clonotype: Antigen specificity is unknown.

Using its own MiXCR run on the 5' RACE reads, TCRdb lists one record per CDR3 protein. The sample gives about 36,000 distinct CDR3 sequences, 13% of which show up once; approximately 31% is in the top ten. Study outcomes and limitations: The authors found the disease-linked clones to be CD8+ and relatively rare in peripheral blood. Some motif variants had been reported before (in reactive arthritis synovial fluid and blood). Ankylosing spondylitis blood seemed to carry a telltale TCR beta motif made of several highly homologous variants.

The clonotype originates from a male donor with ankylosing spondylitis. The sequenced sample consisted of synovial fluid, either unsorted or a sorted T cell fraction (not recorded which). The chain joins TRBV27 to TRBJ2-3; D gene unclear. CDR3 sequence reads: CASGWVWDTQYF. The DNA for the CDR3 is TGTGCCAGCGGCTGGGTTTGGGATACGCAGTATTTT.